A single T cell receptor (beta chain) is shown here with its context. The target antigen is unknown. This sample was included in a study of cytomegalovirus exposure and HLA in healthy donors. In the study overall: Unique TCR beta sequences numbering approximately 100 million came from roughly 180 million T cells in an earlier analysis. Overall study findings and caveats: In vitro work confirmed that a few CMV-associated chains recognize CMV antigens. For TCR beta chains, V- and J-gene trimming was later linked to a missense DCLRE1C variant. TRBV6-2, TRBV6-3 and some other V segments were unresolvable in 87-base-pair reads.

PCR was performed using 60 Vbeta and 13 Jbeta primers. Sequenced by immunoSEQ multiplex PCR; TCRdb stores in-frame clones only, minus some. The table includes 99,000 or so clones, over 60% detected once. CDR3 size: 14 residues. V lost 5 bases and J 3 bases, leaving 14 bases between the germline ends. Looked up from germline, CDR1 is MNHEY and CDR2 is SVGAGI. Sequencing was performed on PBMCs. The chain uses TRBV6-5 and TRBJ2-7, with D possibly being TRBD2 (6 bases). The clonotype was recovered from a woman younger than 35 in good health and CMV-seropositive. In nucleotides, the CDR3 is TGTGCCAGCAGTGGAGAGGGAGGTCTCTACGAGCAGTACTTC. Its protein is CASSGEGGLYEQYF.